Listed below are T cell receptor beta chains from one sample, sequenced in a study of shared clonotypes between healthy human individuals. TCRdb keeps only in-frame clones here, not all; method: immunoSEQ multiplex PCR. This sample has roughly 500,000 clones, with approximately 85% found just once. Sequenced material: PBMCs. These receptors were taken from a woman aged 40 to 55 in good health. Some clones in this sample may be carry-over from other donors' samples. Both conserved end residues are part of each CDR3. The order of the fields is D gene, J gene, clone size, V gene, CDR3 DNA, CDR3 protein. The D gene is left open where the match is weak. Where a row states a size, it is once, few, many or the class of an expanded clone; other rows omit it.

>NA|TRBJ2-1|once|TRBV4-2
TGTGCCAGCAGCCAAGATTTGGGTACATACAATGAGCAGTTCTTC
CASSQDLGTYNEQFF
>NA|TRBJ1-1|NA|TRBV7-9
TGTGCCAGCAGCCCACAGGGGAACACTGAAGCTTTCTTT
CASSPQGNTEAFF
>NA|TRBJ1-3|NA|TRBV11-2
TGTGCCAGCAGCCATCCGGGCGGTGGAAACACCATATATTTT
CASSHPGGGNTIYF
>NA|TRBJ1-1|once|TRBV19
TGTGCCAGTAGTGAGGTGAACACTGAAGCTTTCTTT
CASSEVNTEAFF
>TRBD2|TRBJ2-5|NA|TRBV4-2
TGTGCCAGCAGCCAAGTTGGCCTAGCGGGAGGCCAGGAGACCCAGTACTTC
CASSQVGLAGGQETQYF
>NA|TRBJ1-1|NA|TRBV12-2
TGTGCAAGAGGGGGGGACAGGGTTTACACTGAAGCTTTCTTT
CARGGDRVYTEAFF
>NA|TRBJ2-1|once|TRBV11-2
TGTGCCAGCAGCTTAGATCTGATCAGCAATGAGCAGTTCTTC
CASSLDLISNEQFF
>NA|TRBJ1-2|NA|TRBV29-1
TGCAGCGCAGGGAGTGACTATGGCTACACCTTC
CSAGSDYGYTF
>TRBD2|TRBJ2-7|once|TRBV27
TGTGCCAGCAGTTTATCGGGACTAGCGAGAAGCTACGAGCAGTACTTC
CASSLSGLARSYEQYF
>TRBD2|TRBJ2-1|few|TRBV18
TGTGCCAGCTCACCGACTAGCGGGAGCTATGAGCAGTTCTTC
CASSPTSGSYEQFF
>NA|TRBJ2-7|NA|TRBV29-1
TGCAGCGCCCGGGGCAGCCACTACGAGCAGTACTTC
CSARGSHYEQYF
>TRBD1|TRBJ2-7|many|TRBV11-1
TGTGCCAGCAGCTTAGCAACAGGGGGCTCCTACGAGCAGTACTTC
CASSLATGGSYEQYF
>NA|TRBJ1-2|NA|TRBV2
TGTGCCAGCAGTGTTGGCTGGGTGAATGGCTACACCTTC
CASSVGWVNGYTF
>NA|TRBJ2-2|NA|TRBV19
TGTGCCAGTAGTATCCCCTTCAGGAACACCGGGGAGCTGTTTTTT
CASSIPFRNTGELFF
>NA|TRBJ2-1|NA|TRBV6-5
TGTGCCAGCAGATCCAGGGACATCTACAATGAGCAGTTCTTC
CASRSRDIYNEQFF
>TRBD1|TRBJ2-1|NA|TRBV6-1
TGTGCCAGCAGGTGGGGACAGGGGGAGGGTGAGCAGTTCTTC
CASRWGQGEGEQFF
>NA|TRBJ1-1|few|TRBV28
TGTGCCAGCACCGGGACACCCAGCTGGAACACTGAAGCTTTCTTT
CASTGTPSWNTEAFF
>TRBD2|TRBJ2-1|NA|TRBV29-1
TGCAGCGTTGAACAGAGGCTAGCGGAATACAATGAGCAGTTCTTC
CSVEQRLAEYNEQFF
>TRBD2|TRBJ2-1|NA|TRBV28
TGTGCCAGCACCGGACTAGACCGCCCCTACAATGAGCAGTTCTTC
CASTGLDRPYNEQFF
>NA|TRBJ1-4|NA|TRBV6-5
TGTGCCAGCAGTCGGGACTGGGGGGGTGAAAAACTGTTTTTT
CASSRDWGGEKLFF
>NA|TRBJ1-4|once|TRBV5-8
TGTGCCAGCAGCTTTCAAATTAATGAAAAACTGTTTTTT
CASSFQINEKLFF
>NA|TRBJ1-1|NA|TRBV6-1
TGTGCCAGCAGTTATACCGGGCCTAGGACTGAAGCTTTCTTT
CASSYTGPRTEAFF
>NA|TRBJ2-1|NA|TRBV9
TGTGCCAGCAGCCCCCAAAAGGGGGTTCACAATGAGCAGTTCTTC
CASSPQKGVHNEQFF
>NA|TRBJ1-6|NA|TRBV6-5
TGTGCCAGCAGTTACCGGGGGCTGAATTCACCCCTCCACTTT
CASSYRGLNSPLHF
>NA|TRBJ2-5|few|TRBV29-1
TGCAGCGTAGCCTCAGGGTTTCTCGGGCTTAGGGAGCAGTACTTC
CSVASGFLGLREQYF
>NA|TRBJ2-6|NA|TRBV11-1
TGTGCCAGCAGCCGATCACGGATCTCTGGGGCCAACGTCCTGACTTTC
CASSRSRISGANVLTF
>TRBD2|TRBJ2-1|NA|TRBV5-6
TGTGCCAGCAGCTTGGTACTAGCGGGAGGGCCAAGGACCTACAATGAGCAGTTCTTC
CASSLVLAGGPRTYNEQFF
>NA|TRBJ2-2|NA|TRBV7-9
TGTGCCAGCAGCGAATTGACTGTCTCAATCACCGGGGAGCTGTTTTTT
CASSELTVSITGELFF
>NA|TRBJ2-1|NA|TRBV28
TGTGCCAGCAGTTTCCTGGGGCCCGCATGGAATGAGCAGTTCTTC
CASSFLGPAWNEQFF
>TRBD2|TRBJ2-5|NA|TRBV29-1
TGCAGCGTAGCGACTAGCGGGGGTTCTTCGGAGCAGTACTTC
CSVATSGGSSEQYF
>NA|TRBJ1-1|NA|TRBV7-9
TGTGCCAGCAGCTTAGTGCGTAGGGCAGGGGCGACTGAAGCTTTCTTT
CASSLVRRAGATEAFF
>NA|TRBJ2-7|NA|TRBV25-1
TGTGCCAGCAGTGAATTTGACGAAGTATACGAGCAGTACTTC
CASSEFDEVYEQYF
>TRBD1|TRBJ1-4|NA|TRBV6-1
TGTGCCAGCAGCCACCGGACAGGGTACGAAAAACTGTTTTTT
CASSHRTGYEKLFF
>TRBD1|TRBJ2-1|NA|TRBV5-1
TGCGCCAGCAGCGCGGAACCCGGGACAGGGATCAATGAGCAGTTCTTC
CASSAEPGTGINEQFF
>TRBD1|TRBJ2-7|NA|TRBV30
TGTGCCTTTTACCGGGACAGAGGGAGCGAGCAGTACTTC
CAFYRDRGSEQYF
>NA|TRBJ2-7|NA|TRBV6-1
TGTGCCAGCAGTGCTAGCGCAACCTACGAGCAGTACTTC
CASSASATYEQYF
>NA|TRBJ2-6|NA|TRBV7-9
TGTGCCAGCAGCCCCACAGTCAGCTCTGGGGCCAACGTCCTGACTTTC
CASSPTVSSGANVLTF
>NA|TRBJ2-2|NA|TRBV5-4
TGTGCCAGCAGCTTGGCCGGGGAGGCCGGGGAGCTGTTTTTT
CASSLAGEAGELFF
>NA|TRBJ2-5|NA|TRBV5-1
TGCGCCAGCAGCCCGGGCGCAGGGAAGCAAGAGACCCAGTACTTC
CASSPGAGKQETQYF